Below are 22 T cell receptor beta chains sequenced from a single sample in a study of T cells in Graves' hyperthyroidism and ophthalmopathy. Authors of the study amplified TCR beta CDR3 regions from RNA transcripts. With the HTBI primer set, the TCR CDR3 went through a first round of RT-PCR. One entry per CDR3 protein results from TCRdb running MiXCR on the multiplex PCR reads. The repertoire holds 400,000 to 550,000 distinct CDR3 sequences, with 14% as singletons. Sequenced: blood. The receptors shown here come from a woman aged 18-29 years with Graves' hyperthyroidism.

This clonotype was recorded a few times. This chain joins TRBV19 and TRBJ2-3; D is perhaps TRBD2 (5 bases). The ends were cut back, 3 bases at V and 0 bases at J, with 10 bases in the middle. The germline V gene has CDR1 LNHDA and CDR2 SQIVND (reference sequence). The CDR3 spans 15 residues. As DNA, the CDR3 is TGTGCCAGTAGTATGGGCGGGTCTAGCACAGATACGCAGTATTTT. Translating it yields CASSMGGSSTDTQYF. The full variable domain, in which reference TRBV19 and TRBJ2-3 provide the parts outside the CDR3, is DGGITQSPKYLFRKEGQNVTLSCEQNLNHDAMYWYRQDPGQGLRLIYYSQIVNDFQKGDIAEGYSVSREKKESFPLTVTSAQKNPTAFYLCASSMGGSSTDTQYFGPGTRLTVL.

In its sample, this clonotype was seen a few times. J is TRBJ1-3 and V is TRBV12-5, with D perhaps matching TRBD1 (5 bases). The CDR3 is 16 residues long. Germline V gives CDR1 LGHNT, CDR2 FRNRAP. Trimming took 2 bases from V and 0 from J, leaving 11 bases between them. CDR3 in amino acids: CASGLFGTASGNTIYF. The CDR3 DNA reads TGTGCTAGTGGTTTGTTTGGGACGGCCTCTGGAAACACCATATATTTT.

The chain employs TRBV11-2 and TRBJ2-3; 10 bases are a match to TRBD2. Germline V gives CDR1 SGHAT, CDR2 FQNNGV. V trimming: 1 base; J trimming: 6 bases; junction bases outside the gene matches: 1. The CDR3 spans 14 residues. The CDR3 sequence: CASSLVAGGDTQYF. The DNA of the CDR3 is TGTGCCAGCAGCTTAGTAGCGGGAGGCGATACGCAGTATTTT.

About this clonotype itself: Just one base apart from a much larger clone, this may be a read error. J is TRBJ2-1 and V is TRBV5-1; weak D call: TRBD2 (6 bases). CDR3 size: 16 residues. CDR1 and CDR2 from the germline V gene are SGHRS and YFSETQ. The CDR3 DNA follows: TGCGCCAGCAGCGTCGGGGGTCAGAGCTCCTACAATGAGCAGTCCTTC. This gives the protein CASSVGGQSSYNEQSF. Full variable domain (rest looked up from reference TRBV5-1 and TRBJ2-1): KAGVTQTPRYLIKTRGQQVTLSCSPISGHRSVSWYQQTPGQGLQFLFEYFSETQRNKGNFPGRFSGRQFSNSRSEMNVSTLELGDSALYLCASSVGGQSSYNEQSFGPGTRLTVL.

This clonotype has a count of ten or more. The chain combines TRBV7-9 with TRBJ2-7; no clear D gene. This CDR3 has 18 amino acids. Germline values: CDR1 SEHNR, CDR2 FQNEAQ (reference sequence). Trimming removed 0 bases from V and 0 bases from J, with 18 bases in between. CDR3 residues: CASSLARIGLPNSYEQYF. DNA of the CDR3: TGTGCCAGCAGCTTAGCGCGAATTGGGTTACCAAACTCCTACGAGCAGTACTTC.

This clonotype appeared once. The chain employs TRBV29-1 and TRBJ2-7; D is ambiguous. The CDR3 has 12 residues. V lost 5 bases, J lost 1 base, and 9 bases lay in between. Germline CDR1 and CDR2: SQVTM and ANQGSEA. For the CDR3, the DNA is TGCAGCGTTCTGGGAATATCCTACGAGCAGTACTTC. Residues: CSVLGISYEQYF.

A few counts support this clonotype. This chain joins TRBV18 and TRBJ2-1, with D tentatively TRBD2 (6 bases). V dropped 2 bases and J dropped 2 bases, with 13 bases sitting between them. The CDR3 length is 16 residues. Germline CDR1 and CDR2: KGHSH and LQKENI. CDR3 sequence reads: CASSPFSREAYNEQFF. In nucleotides, the CDR3 is TGTGCCAGCTCACCATTTTCGCGGGAAGCCTACAATGAGCAGTTCTTC.

Ten or more counts support this clonotype. This chain uses TRBV24-1 with TRBJ1-6; unclear D gene. The germline V gene encodes CDR1 KGHDR and CDR2 SFDVKD. Trimming pared 2 bases from V and 8 bases from J, leaving 15 bases between. The CDR3 runs 16 residues. CDR3: CATSDSNGGGDSPLHF. The CDR3 nucleotides are TGTGCCACCAGTGATTCGAACGGCGGCGGAGATTCACCCCTCCACTTT.

Note on this clonotype: At one boundary the junction diverges from the germline segment, which might be a read error. The chain has TRBV7-2 and TRBJ2-3; weak D call: TRBD2 (5 bases). The CDR3 runs to 16 residues. The germline CDR1 and CDR2 sequences are SGHTA and FQGNSA. CDR3 region: CASSLEGWYLMDTQYF. The CDR3 region has the DNA TGTGCCAGCAGTTTAGAGGGCTGGTATTTGATGGATACGCAGTATTTT.

This clonotype was detected many times. This sequence joins TRBV14 and TRBJ2-2; D gene ambiguous. V was trimmed by 4 bases and J by 4 bases, leaving 10 bases between them. CDR3 length equals 14 residues. Germline assignment: CDR1 SGHDN and CDR2 FVKESK. CDR3 amino acids: CASSPRQATGELFF. For the CDR3, the DNA is TGTGCCAGCAGCCCTAGACAAGCCACCGGGGAGCTGTTTTTT.

Many counts were recorded for this clonotype. The chain combines TRBV20-1 with TRBJ2-7; 9 bases map to TRBD1. The junction had 6 bases not matched to a gene; V was cut back by 1 base and J by 5 bases. The CDR3 extends over 14 amino acids. CDR1 and CDR2 from the germline V gene are DFQATT and SNEGSKA (reference sequence). The CDR3 spells CSARGGTGINEQYV. CDR3 in DNA: TGCAGTGCTAGAGGGGGGACAGGGATAAACGAGCAGTACGTC.

In this sample, this clonotype turned up many times. V and J are TRBV30 and TRBJ2-7; 9 nucleotides align to TRBD1. Trimming at V came to 2 bases and at J to 2 bases, leaving 4 bases not matched to a gene. The CDR3 contains 14 residues. Germline CDR1 and CDR2: GTSNPN and SVGIG (reference sequence). The CDR3 is CAWSHGTGPYEQYF. As DNA, the CDR3 is TGTGCCTGGAGTCACGGGACAGGGCCCTACGAGCAGTACTTC.

The V call is TRBV7-9, the J call TRBJ2-7; 13 nucleotides agree with TRBD2. CDR3 size: 15 residues. CDR1 is SEHNR and CDR2 is FQNEAQ in the germline V gene (reference sequence). CDR3 nucleotide sequence: TGTGCCCGCAGCCTCGGACTAGCGGGAGCCTACGAGCAGTACGTC. It translates to CARSLGLAGAYEQYV.

Comments on this clonotype: One junction end does not reproduce the germline sequence, and a read error may be involved. This rearrangement joins TRBV6-1 to TRBJ1-1; no clear D gene. The CDR3 sequence is 12 residues long. CDR1 and CDR2 (germline): MNHNS, SASEGT. CDR3: CASSRGETGAFF. For the CDR3, the DNA is TGTGCCAGCAGTCGGGGTGAGACTGGAGCTTTCTTT.

This clonotype was seen a handful of times. V gene TRBV20-1 combines with J gene TRBJ1-2; D is undetermined. Germline lookup yields CDR1 DFQATT and CDR2 SNEGSKA (reference sequence). The V end lost 0 bases, the J end lost 2 bases, and 7 bases lay between the germline ends. This CDR3 is built from 13 residues. The CDR3 loop reads CSARDSGNYGYTF. The CDR3 DNA follows: TGCAGTGCTAGAGATTCAGGAAACTATGGCTACACCTTC.

This clonotype was found many times. J is TRBJ1-1 and V is TRBV3-1; TRBD1 agrees at 7 bases. Germline V gene data show CDR1 as LGHDT and CDR2 as YNNKEL (reference sequence). CDR3 length equals 14 residues. The V and J ends lost 2 bases and 1 base, in that order; junction bases with no gene match: 1. This chain's CDR3 is CASSQNRGNTEAFF. The CDR3 DNA sequence: TGTGCCAGCAGCCAAAACAGGGGGAACACTGAAGCTTTCTTT.

This clonotype occurred many times. CDR3 bases: TGTGCCAGCAGTGACTGGGGGAGGGCCGGGGACGAGCAGTACGTC. It codes for CASSDWGRAGDEQYV. The gene calls are TRBV6-1 and TRBJ2-7, with 7 bases fitting TRBD2. The CDR3 sequence is 15 residues long. Germline V lookup: CDR1 MNHNS, CDR2 SASEGT. With V trimmed by 3 bases and J by 5 bases, 10 bases remained unmatched.

This clonotype came up many times. The gene calls are TRBV5-8 and TRBJ2-5, with 12 bases lining up with TRBD1. J was trimmed by 5 bases and V by 4 bases; bases with no gene match: 9. The CDR3 consists of 16 residues. Looked up from germline, CDR1 is SGHTS and CDR2 is YDEGEE. The CDR3 here is CASSHGGTGGMETQYF. The CDR3 nucleotides are TGTGCCAGCAGCCATGGGGGGACAGGGGGCATGGAGACCCAGTACTTC.

The chain links TRBV28 to TRBJ2-1, with 9 nucleotides matching TRBD1. The V and J ends lost 2 bases and 0 bases, in that order; junction bases with no gene match: 8. The CDR3 is 18 residues long. In germline, CDR1 is MDHEN, CDR2 SYDVKM. CDR3 in amino acids: CASSLIFGTGSSYNEQFF. CDR3 DNA: TGTGCCAGCAGTTTAATTTTCGGGACAGGGAGCTCCTACAATGAGCAGTTCTTC.

This clonotype has ten or more counts. V and J are TRBV15 and TRBJ1-2, with unresolved D. Germline V lookup: CDR1 LNHNV, CDR2 YYDKDF (reference sequence). The CDR3 spans 13 residues. V lost 0 bases to trimming and J lost 1 base, with 3 bases between them. The chain's CDR3 is CATSRDRNYGYTF. Written as DNA, the CDR3 is TGTGCCACCAGCAGAGACCGTAACTATGGCTACACCTTC.

This clonotype was counted ten times or more. The rearrangement joins TRBV12-3 or TRBV12-4 to TRBJ1-4; TRBD1 agrees at 7 bases. The junction had 13 bases not matched to a gene; V was cut back by 8 bases and J by 4 bases. This CDR3 region has 16 residues. This CDR3 reads CASSGTGGQLNEKLFF. CDR3 sequence (DNA): TGTGCCAGCTCTGGCACCGGGGGACAGCTTAATGAAAAACTGTTTTTT.

This clonotype was recorded at least ten times. The chain employs TRBV5-8 and TRBJ2-3; D gene uncertain. Germline CDR1 reads SGHTS; CDR2 reads YDEGEE. The CDR3 is made up of 16 amino acids. The V gene lost 0 bases and the J gene lost 6 bases, with 17 bases spanning the gap. For the CDR3, the DNA is TGTGCCAGCAGCTTGGATCCAGCGATGAGTTGGGATACGCAGTATTTT. It encodes CASSLDPAMSWDTQYF.